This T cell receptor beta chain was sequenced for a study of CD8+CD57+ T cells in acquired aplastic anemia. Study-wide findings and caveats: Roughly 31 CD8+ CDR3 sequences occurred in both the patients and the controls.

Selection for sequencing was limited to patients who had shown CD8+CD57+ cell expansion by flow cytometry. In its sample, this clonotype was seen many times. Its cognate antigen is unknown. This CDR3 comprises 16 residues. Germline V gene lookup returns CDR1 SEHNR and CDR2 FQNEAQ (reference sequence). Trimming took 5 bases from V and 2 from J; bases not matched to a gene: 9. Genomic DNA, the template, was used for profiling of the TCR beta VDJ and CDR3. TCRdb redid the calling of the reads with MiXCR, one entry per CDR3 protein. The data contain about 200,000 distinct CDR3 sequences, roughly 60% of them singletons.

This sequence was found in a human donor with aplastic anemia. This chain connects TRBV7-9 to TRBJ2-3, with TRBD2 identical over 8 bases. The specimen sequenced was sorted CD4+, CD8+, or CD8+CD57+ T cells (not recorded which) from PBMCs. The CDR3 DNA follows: TGTGCCAGCAGCCCAGGGGCGGGGGGACTCACAGATACGCAGTATTTT. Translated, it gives CASSPGAGGLTDTQYF.